The clone carrying this T cell receptor beta chain was seen a few times. The antigen is undetermined. This record belongs to a study of beta chain features in type 1 diabetes. Study-level findings and limits: In every one of the four CD4+ subsets, TCRB CDR3s were moderately but significantly shorter in Type 1 diabetes patients.

Of the isolated RNA, all was reverse transcribed, and so the sequenced material was expressed TCRB transcripts. Generated by immunoSEQ multiplex PCR, the TCRdb table keeps only in-frame clones and is missing some. The sample includes 500,000 to 650,000 clones, approximately 13% of them seen just once. V was clipped by 6 bases and J by 1 base, with 12 bases between them. This CDR3 is built from 14 residues. Germline CDR1 reads MDHEN; CDR2 reads SYDVKM. The sequence came from a man aged 30-40 years with type 1 diabetes. The sequencing sample was made of naive CD4+ T cells from blood. This sequence joins TRBV28 and TRBJ1-2; D is undetermined. CDR3 region: CASRTQQLNYGYTF. Here the CDR3 DNA reads TGTGCCAGCAGGACTCAGCAGCTTAACTATGGCTACACCTTC.